This T cell receptor (beta chain) was recovered during a study of human T cells and chemical hapten exposure. Study-wide context: Across samples, TCR yields varied, mostly owing to small differences in pooled library volumes. Study-wide points: Healthy people's immune response may differ from that of the donors, who had alopecia.

CDR3 size: 15 residues. The V end lost 7 bases, the J end lost 0 bases, and 10 bases lay between the germline ends. Germline V gives CDR1 MNHEY, CDR2 SVGAGI. At least ten counts were recorded for this clonotype. Its specificity is not known. Time point specified: patch test 3, about 24 weeks after DPC sensitization. Treatment specified: therapeutic diphenylcyclopropenone sensitization with weekly scalp DPC. The study drew its donors from alopecia patients who were 18 to 70 years old and suitable for DPC. TCRdb reprocessed the RACE reads with MiXCR, giving one entry per CDR3 protein. The sample holds approximately 60,000 distinct CDR3 sequences, roughly 9.6% seen once.

The V and J genes are TRBV6-5 and TRBJ2-6, with D perhaps matching TRBD1 (5 bases). This TCR was sampled from a woman in her twenties or thirties with alopecia areata. Some clones in this sample may be carry-over from other donors' samples. Source: whole blood, taken in connection with sensitization to the hapten diphenylcyclopropenone (DPC). The CDR3 DNA follows: TGTGCCAGCACCCGACAGCACTCTGGGGCCAACGTCCTGACTTTC. This encodes CASTRQHSGANVLTF.